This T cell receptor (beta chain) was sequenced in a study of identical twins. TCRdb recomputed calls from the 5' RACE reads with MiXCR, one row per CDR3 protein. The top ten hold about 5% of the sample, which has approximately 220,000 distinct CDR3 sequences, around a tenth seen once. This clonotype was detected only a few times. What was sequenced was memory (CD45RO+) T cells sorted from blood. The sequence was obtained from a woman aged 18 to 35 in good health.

DNA for the CDR3: TGTGCCATCAGTGGGACTAGCGCCGGCACAGATACGCAGTATTTT. Translating it yields CAISGTSAGTDTQYF. This chain connects TRBV10-3 to TRBJ2-3; TRBD2 agrees at 9 bases. Germline V gene lookup returns CDR1 ENHRY and CDR2 SYGVKD. The CDR3 extends over 15 amino acids. Germline trimming cut 4 bases from V and 1 base from J; bases unmatched to any gene: 3.